The 28 T cell receptor beta chains in this list originate from one sample, sequenced in a study of cytomegalovirus exposure and HLA in healthy donors. The PCR contained 60 Vbeta and 13 Jbeta primers. Method: immunoSEQ multiplex PCR; TCRdb's copy keeps in-frame clones and lacks some. The data hold roughly 180,000 clones, with 65% to 85% observed a single time. Sequencing used PBMCs. The source is a woman aged 45-59 years in good health and CMV-seropositive.

The genes are TRBV7-9 and TRBJ1-1; D is unresolved. Germline-derived CDR1 and CDR2 are SEHNR and FQNEAQ (reference sequence). The V and J ends lost 5 bases and 2 bases respectively, with 15 bases between them. CDR3 length equals 15 residues. The CDR3 DNA is TGTGCCAGCAGCCCCTACACAGTTATCAACACTGAAGCTTTCTTT. This gives the protein CASSPYTVINTEAFF.

The chain links TRBV19 to TRBJ1-4, with 7 bases lining up with TRBD1. The length of the CDR3 is 14 residues. The ends lost 8 bases at V and 4 bases at J; junction bases unmatched: 7. Germline CDR1 is LNHDA and CDR2 is SQIVND (reference sequence). CDR3 region: CASHDRAGNEKLFF. DNA of the CDR3: TGTGCCAGTCACGACAGGGCCGGTAATGAAAAACTGTTTTTT.

This clone is a singleton in its sample. This chain uses TRBV18 with TRBJ1-4, with 8 bases fitting TRBD1. CDR1 is KGHSH and CDR2 is LQKENI in the germline V gene. The CDR3 loop spans 15 amino acids. V shed 6 bases, J shed 4 bases, and the junction held 7 bases outside the gene matches. The DNA of the CDR3 is TGTGCCAGCTCCCCTGACAGGGGCTTTAATGAAAAACTGTTTTTT. This encodes CASSPDRGFNEKLFF.

V and J are TRBV5-1 and TRBJ1-5; a weak D match, TRBD1 (5 bases). V was cut by 4 bases and J by 1 base, with 12 bases left in between. Germline lookup yields CDR1 SGHRS and CDR2 YFSETQ. The CDR3 is 15 residues long. The CDR3 here is CASSRTGESNQPQHF. CDR3 DNA sequence: TGCGCCAGCAGCCGGACGGGGGAGAGCAATCAGCCCCAGCATTTT.

The V call is TRBV7-6, the J call TRBJ2-3, with D maybe TRBD2 (5 bases). Germline CDR1 reads SGHVS; CDR2 reads FNYEAQ. The CDR3 sequence is 16 residues long. The V end was cut by 4 bases, the J end by 1 base, with 15 bases between. CDR3 DNA: TGTGCCAGCAGCTCACAGAGGGCGGTTCGCACAGATACGCAGTATTTT. This codes for CASSSQRAVRTDTQYF.

V and J are TRBV6-5 and TRBJ1-1, with 7 positions matching TRBD1. Germline V gene sequence: CDR1 MNHEY, CDR2 SVGAGI. The CDR3 has 16 amino acids. V trimming: 0 bases; J trimming: 1 base; junction bases outside the gene matches: 5. In DNA form, the CDR3 reads TGTGCCAGCAGTTACTCACCAGGGGGAGCGAACACTGAAGCTTTCTTT. Residues: CASSYSPGGANTEAFF.

The J gene is TRBJ2-1, the V gene TRBV25-1; 8 bases fit TRBD1. This CDR3 has 12 residues. Germline trimming cut 6 bases from V and 6 bases from J; bases unmatched to any gene: 1. Per germline, CDR1 MGHDK and CDR2 SYGVNS. The CDR3 DNA reads TGTGCCAGCAGAGACAGGGGCAATGAGCAGTTCTTC. It is translated as CASRDRGNEQFF.

V gene TRBV7-3 combines with J gene TRBJ2-3; 10 bases match TRBD2. Germline V gene lookup returns CDR1 SGHTA and CDR2 FQGTGA. CDR3 length equals 19 residues. Losses at the gene ends were 0 bases for V and 4 bases for J; bases not matched to a gene: 13. The CDR3 DNA is TGTGCCAGCAGCTTAACGTGGAGTAGCGGGGGGAGGGGAGCAGATACGCAGTATTTT. It is translated as CASSLTWSSGGRGADTQYF.

This clone has just a few counts. The V call is TRBV5-1, the J call TRBJ2-7, with 7 bases that match TRBD1. The CDR3 contains 14 residues. J was trimmed by 4 bases and V by 0 bases; bases with no gene match: 4. CDR1 is SGHRS, CDR2 YFSETQ, per germline. CDR3 in DNA: TGCGCCAGCAGCTTGGGACCGGGACAGTACGAGCAGTACTTC. Protein: CASSLGPGQYEQYF.

V usage is TRBV13 and J usage is TRBJ2-7; tentatively, D is TRBD1 (6 bases). The CDR3 loop spans 13 amino acids. Per germline, CDR1 PRHDT and CDR2 FYEKMQ (reference sequence). V was cut by 2 bases and J by 4 bases, with 9 bases left in between. The CDR3, as DNA: TGTGCCAGCAGCTTAACAGGGCGGTACGAGCAGTACTTC. It is translated as CASSLTGRYEQYF.

This clone came up once. The chain combines TRBV7-9 with TRBJ2-2, with unresolved D. Germline V CDR1 and CDR2: SEHNR, FQNEAQ (reference sequence). V was clipped by 5 bases and J by 0 bases, with 7 bases between them. The CDR3 is made up of 14 amino acids. The CDR3 sequence is CASSRGANTGELFF. CDR3 in DNA: TGTGCCAGCAGCCGCGGCGCGAACACCGGGGAGCTGTTTTTT.

The chain links TRBV10-3 to TRBJ2-5, with a tentative D call TRBD2 (6 bases). Germline CDR1 reads ENHRY; CDR2 reads SYGVKD. The V gene lost 3 bases and the J gene lost 4 bases, with 9 bases spanning the gap. The CDR3 runs to 13 residues. The CDR3 reads CAISDASVETQYF. The CDR3 nucleotides read TGTGCCATCAGTGATGCTAGCGTAGAGACCCAGTACTTC.

In this sample, this clone turned up a few times. One junction end does not reproduce the germline sequence, and a read error may be involved. This sequence joins TRBV7-7 and TRBJ2-7; a weak D match, TRBD2 (6 bases). This CDR3 is 17 amino acids long. Germline V CDR1 and CDR2: SSHAT, FNYEAQ (reference sequence). The CDR3 region has the DNA TGTGCTAGCAGCTTAGGGAGGCCGGGTCCTCTCGGGGACGAGCAGTACTTC. Translated: CASSLGRPGPLGDEQYF.

This rearrangement joins TRBV4-1 to TRBJ1-2, with 10 bases that match TRBD1. The CDR3 is 15 amino acids. Germline V CDR1 and CDR2: MGHRA, YSYEKL. Trimming cost V 4 bases and J 7 bases; bases outside gene matches: 9. Here the CDR3 reads CASSRGTGDESGYTF. The CDR3 bases are TGCGCCAGCAGCCGAGGGACAGGGGATGAGTCTGGCTACACCTTC.

The chain combines TRBV7-6 with TRBJ2-3; 7 bases are shared with TRBD1. V shed 1 base and J 5 bases; nucleotides not matched to a gene: 3. This CDR3 is 14 amino acids long. CDR1 is SGHVS, CDR2 FNYEAQ, per germline. The CDR3 spells CASSLDRGEDTQYF. CDR3 bases: TGTGCCAGCAGCTTAGACAGGGGTGAAGATACGCAGTATTTT.

The chain carries TRBV5-4 and TRBJ2-7, with 8 positions matching TRBD2. Trimming removed 4 bases from V and 6 bases from J; junction bases left unmatched: 18. Germline V CDR1 and CDR2: SGHNT, YYREEE (reference sequence). The CDR3 is 17 residues long. CDR3: CASSPTLGAGGLSEQYF. CDR3 nucleotide sequence: TGTGCCAGCAGCCCAACCCTAGGGGCGGGAGGTTTAAGCGAGCAGTACTTC.

The chain joins TRBV18 to TRBJ2-7; D might be TRBD1 (5 bases). The CDR3 loop spans 14 amino acids. Germline loops: CDR1 KGHSH, CDR2 LQKENI. Between the trimmed V and J ends, which lost 0 bases and 7 bases, there was a span of 13 bases. In nucleotides, the CDR3 is TGTGCCAGCTCACCACCGAACGGACAACGAGAGCAGTACTTC. Protein product: CASSPPNGQREQYF.

The V call is TRBV28, the J call TRBJ2-5; D gene ambiguous. Germline V lookup: CDR1 MDHEN, CDR2 SYDVKM. Between the trimmed V and J ends, which lost 2 bases and 2 bases, there was a span of 6 bases. The CDR3 covers 13 residues. CDR3 in DNA: TGTGCCAGCAGTTTAGACTTTCAAGAGACCCAGTACTTC. Amino acid sequence: CASSLDFQETQYF.

The chain joins TRBV28 to TRBJ1-2; a possible D gene is TRBD1 (5 bases). The germline V gene has CDR1 MDHEN and CDR2 SYDVKM. The CDR3 has 14 residues. V lost 7 bases to trimming and J lost 2 bases, with 14 bases between them. The CDR3 region is CASKRPAGNYGYTF. CDR3 DNA sequence: TGTGCCAGCAAAAGACCGGCAGGGAACTATGGCTACACCTTC.

The rearrangement joins TRBV5-1 to TRBJ2-1; 8 bases align to TRBD2. The CDR3 has 16 amino acids. The germline CDR1 and CDR2 sequences are SGHRS and YFSETQ. V shed 4 bases, J shed 5 bases, and the junction held 11 bases outside the gene matches. CDR3 DNA: TGCGCCAGCAGCCATGGGCGGGGGGTTTCCGACAATGAGCAGTTCTTC. Protein sequence: CASSHGRGVSDNEQFF.

The chain is built from TRBV28 and TRBJ2-2, with 9 positions matching TRBD1. The CDR3 has 15 residues. J was trimmed by 7 bases and V by 6 bases; bases with no gene match: 9. Germline values: CDR1 MDHEN, CDR2 SYDVKM. The CDR3 bases are TGTGCCAGCAGCCCACAGGGGGCGCTTGGCGGGGAGCTGTTTTTT. It encodes CASSPQGALGGELFF. The full variable domain, rest sourced from reference TRBV28 and TRBJ2-2, is DVKVTQSSRYLVKRTGEKVFLECVQDMDHENMFWYRQDPGLGLRLIYFSYDVKMKEKGDIPEGYSVSREKKERFSLILESASTNQTSMYLCASSPQGALGGELFFGEGSRLTVL.

The gene calls are TRBV7-2 and TRBJ2-4, with 14 bases matching TRBD2. The V segment lost 4 bases and the J segment 2 bases; nucleotides outside the gene matches: 7. The germline gives CDR1 SGHTA, CDR2 FQGNSA. The CDR3 sequence is 18 residues long. In nucleotides, the CDR3 is TGTGCCAGCAGCTCCCCTCGGACTAGCGGGGGGTCCAAAAACATTCAGTACTTC. Protein sequence: CASSSPRTSGGSKNIQYF. The variable domain in full, with the rest retrieved from reference TRBV7-2 and TRBJ2-4, is GAGVSQSPSNKVTEKGKDVELRCDPISGHTALYWYRQSLGQGLEFLIYFQGNSAPDKSGLPSDRFSAERTGGSVSTLTIQRTQQEDSAVYLCASSSPRTSGGSKNIQYFGAGTRLSVL.

This chain joins TRBV11-2 and TRBJ1-3; perhaps TRBD1 as D (5 bases). V was clipped by 5 bases and J by 1 base, with 12 bases between them. The V gene's germline CDR1 is SGHAT and CDR2 FQNNGV. The CDR3 runs to 15 residues. The CDR3 sequence: CASSLAGGSGNTIYF. The CDR3 coding sequence is TGTGCCAGCAGCCTCGCGGGGGGGTCTGGAAACACCATATATTTT.

The sample holds a few counts of this clone. The chain is built from TRBV7-2 and TRBJ1-2; D is perhaps TRBD1 (6 bases). In germline, CDR1 is SGHTA, CDR2 FQGNSA. V dropped 2 bases and J dropped 2 bases, with 9 bases sitting between them. CDR3 length: 14 residues. The DNA for the CDR3 is TGTGCCAGCAGCTTACACACAGGGAACTATGGCTACACCTTC. This translates into CASSLHTGNYGYTF.

This clone was detected only once. The CDR3 DNA is TGTGCCAGCAGCGCCCTCGCGGGAGCGGTAGAGACCCAGTACTTC. Its translation: CASSALAGAVETQYF. This chain links TRBV9 with TRBJ2-5; 7 nucleotides align to TRBD2. CDR3 length: 15 amino acids. From germline, CDR1 is SGDLS and CDR2 YYNGEE. Unmatched junction bases numbered 9, after V lost 3 bases and J lost 4 bases.

CDR3 in amino acids: CSASRNTEAFF. Written as DNA, the CDR3 is TGCAGTGCTAGCCGGAACACTGAAGCTTTCTTT. The rearrangement joins TRBV20-1 to TRBJ1-1; D gene ambiguous. In germline, CDR1 is DFQATT, CDR2 SNEGSKA (reference sequence). The germline V and J ends were trimmed by 3 bases and 1 base, with 3 bases remaining between them. The CDR3 spans 11 residues.

The chain recombines TRBV28 with TRBJ1-1; D is unresolved. The V and J ends lost 5 bases and 4 bases respectively, with 8 bases between them. The CDR3 runs 12 residues. From germline, CDR1 is MDHEN and CDR2 SYDVKM. CDR3 sequence: CASSPPVTEAFF. The CDR3 region has the DNA TGTGCCAGCAGTCCCCCGGTCACTGAAGCTTTCTTT.

The V call is TRBV28, the J call TRBJ2-3, with D possibly being TRBD2 (7 bases). Germline CDR1 and CDR2: MDHEN and SYDVKM. Trimming removed 8 bases from V and 4 bases from J, with 19 bases in between. CDR3 length equals 15 residues. Here the CDR3 DNA reads TGTGCCAGCCTCAAGGGGGAGGGCCCAGCAGATACGCAGTATTTT. This sequence encodes CASLKGEGPADTQYF.